A single sample gave rise to the 28 T cell receptor beta chains below, sequenced in a study of blood T cell repertoires in COVID-19. The protocol was immunoSEQ multiplex PCR, while the TCRdb copy is restricted to in-frame clones and leaves out a portion. The repertoire has 140,000 to 150,000 clones, approximately 86% of them found once; the top ten carry 3.5% to 4.5%. Sequenced material: PBMCs or T cells enriched from blood (not recorded which). All receptors derive from a woman in her thirties or forties who had been exposed to COVID-19.

The chain employs TRBV5-1 and TRBJ2-5; the D gene is possibly TRBD1 (8 bases). Looked up from germline, CDR1 is SGHRS and CDR2 is YFSETQ. V was pared by 4 bases and J by 5 bases, with 15 bases between. The CDR3 is 14 residues long. The CDR3 protein is CASSTGQGGETQYF. As DNA, the CDR3 is TGCGCCAGCAGCACCGGACAGGGAGGGGAGACCCAGTACTTC.

This clone occurred once. The V call is TRBV11-3, the J call TRBJ2-3; 8 positions agree with TRBD2. Trimming at V came to 5 bases and at J to 0 bases, leaving 10 bases not matched to a gene. The CDR3 has 17 amino acids. Germline V lookup: CDR1 SGHNT, CDR2 YENEEA. CDR3 sequence (DNA): TGTGCCAGCAGCAGCGGACAGACTAGCGCTAGCACAGATACGCAGTATTTT. Translated, it gives CASSSGQTSASTDTQYF.

The chain combines TRBV7-2 with TRBJ2-7; possibly TRBD1 for D (5 bases). Trimming pared 5 bases from V and 6 bases from J, leaving 11 bases between. CDR3 length: 12 amino acids. Germline V CDR1 and CDR2: SGHTA, FQGNSA. The CDR3 DNA follows: TGTGCCAGCAGCCCGCCAGGGTTCGAGCAGTACTTC. The encoded protein is CASSPPGFEQYF.

V and J are TRBV2 and TRBJ1-4; D is undetermined. Trimming cost V 1 base and J 8 bases, with 8 bases left between them. Germline V gene data show CDR1 as SNHLY and CDR2 as FYNNEI. The CDR3 runs to 13 residues. The DNA of the CDR3 is TGTGCCAGCAGTGAAGGTACTGCCGAAAAACTGTTTTTT. This sequence encodes CASSEGTAEKLFF.

Points on this clone: The sample carries other DNA sequences with the same CDR3. V gene TRBV19 combines with J gene TRBJ1-1; D might be TRBD1 (6 bases). Germline V gene sequence: CDR1 LNHDA, CDR2 SQIVND (reference sequence). CDR3 size: 13 residues. Trimming removed 4 bases at V and 1 base at J, with 7 bases between. CDR3 DNA sequence: TGTGCCAGTAGTACACAGGGGAACACTGAAGCTTTCTTT. It encodes CASSTQGNTEAFF.

The sample holds one count of this clone. This chain links TRBV5-4 with TRBJ1-3; the D gene is possibly TRBD1 (6 bases). The CDR3 runs 16 residues. Deletions cut 3 bases from V and 0 bases from J, with 13 bases between. Germline values: CDR1 SGHNT, CDR2 YYREEE (reference sequence). The CDR3 sequence: CASSSPTGHSGNTIYF. The CDR3 bases are TGTGCCAGCAGCTCCCCGACAGGTCACTCTGGAAACACCATATATTTT.

The chain links TRBV29-1 to TRBJ2-2; TRBD2 matches 12 bases. The CDR3 totals 14 residues. Trimming cost V 7 bases and J 5 bases; bases outside gene matches: 5. Germline V lookup: CDR1 SQVTM, CDR2 ANQGSEA. The CDR3 DNA follows: TGCAGCGGTGGACTAGCGGGACTAACCGGGGAGCTGTTTTTT. Protein product: CSGGLAGLTGELFF.

The chain links TRBV4-3 to TRBJ1-2, with D possibly being TRBD1 (6 bases). CDR1 LGHNA and CDR2 YSLEER come from the germline V gene. This CDR3 contains 15 residues. The ends were cut back, 0 bases at V and 1 base at J, with 9 bases in the middle. CDR3 coding DNA: TGCGCCAGCAGCCAAGAACAGGGCCGTAACTATGGCTACACCTTC. Protein sequence: CASSQEQGRNYGYTF.

The gene calls are TRBV6-6 and TRBJ1-5; tentative D call: TRBD1 (5 bases). V was pared by 8 bases and J by 5 bases, with 13 bases between. CDR3 length equals 13 residues. The germline gives CDR1 MNHNY, CDR2 SVGAGI (reference sequence). The CDR3 sequence is CASDLKGDQPQHF. Written as DNA, the CDR3 is TGTGCCAGCGACTTAAAAGGGGATCAGCCCCAGCATTTT.

This clone was observed once. V and J are TRBV2 and TRBJ2-2, with D uncertain. This CDR3 spans 12 amino acids. Germline V lookup: CDR1 SNHLY, CDR2 FYNNEI. The V and J ends lost 4 bases and 3 bases respectively, with 3 bases between them. In DNA, the CDR3 is TGTGCCAGCAGTGTAGACACCGGGGAGCTGTTTTTT. This gives the protein CASSVDTGELFF. Supplemented by reference TRBV2 and TRBJ2-2, the full variable domain reads EPEVTQTPSHQVTQMGQEVILRCVPISNHLYFYWYRQILGQKVEFLVSFYNNEISEKSEIFDDQFSVERPDGSNFTLKIRSTKLEDSAMYFCASSVDTGELFFGEGSRLTVL.

The rearrangement uses TRBV6-5 and TRBJ1-6; 8 nucleotides match TRBD1. Germline CDR1 and CDR2: MNHEY and SVGAGI. Losses at the gene ends were 5 bases for V and 7 bases for J; bases not matched to a gene: 7. The CDR3 has 15 amino acids. The CDR3 region is CASSPPGQVNSPLHF. The CDR3, as DNA: TGTGCCAGCAGTCCCCCGGGACAGGTCAATTCACCCCTCCACTTT.

The V gene is TRBV7-2, the J gene TRBJ2-1, with 10 bases lining up with TRBD2. CDR3 length: 17 amino acids. Trimming cost V 4 bases and J 3 bases; bases outside gene matches: 9. From germline, CDR1 is SGHTA and CDR2 FQGNSA. The CDR3 sequence: CASSSRTSGRRYNEQFF. The CDR3 nucleotides read TGTGCCAGCAGCTCCCGGACTAGCGGAAGACGCTACAATGAGCAGTTCTTC.

V usage is TRBV7-8 and J usage is TRBJ1-2; perhaps TRBD1 as D (6 bases). The germline CDR1 and CDR2 sequences are SGHVS and FQNEAQ. Trimming stripped 2 bases from V and 6 bases from J, with 10 bases between. The CDR3 has 13 amino acids. The CDR3 coding sequence is TGTGCCAGCAGCTTAATGGGGGCGCATGGCTACACCTTC. Residues: CASSLMGAHGYTF.

The DNA of the CDR3 is TGTGCCAGCAGCACCCAGCGGGGGTCACAAGAGACCCAGTACTTC. Translated: CASSTQRGSQETQYF. V is TRBV5-4 and J is TRBJ2-5, with TRBD2 matching 8 bases. Germline-derived CDR1 and CDR2 are SGHNT and YYREEE (reference sequence). This CDR3 contains 15 residues. Germline trimming cut 4 bases from V and 2 bases from J; bases unmatched to any gene: 7.

This rearrangement joins TRBV5-1 to TRBJ2-1; D uncertain. Trimming removed 1 base at V and 0 bases at J, with 5 bases between. The CDR3 is 14 amino acids. Germline CDR1 is SGHRS and CDR2 is YFSETQ. The CDR3: CASSLSDSYNEQFF. The DNA of the CDR3 is TGCGCCAGCAGCTTGAGCGACTCCTACAATGAGCAGTTCTTC.

The gene calls are TRBV28 and TRBJ2-5; D is perhaps TRBD2 (5 bases). This CDR3 is built from 14 residues. Germline values: CDR1 MDHEN, CDR2 SYDVKM. V was cut by 6 bases and J by 2 bases, with 13 bases left in between. The CDR3 spells CASSLGERQETQYF. The CDR3 DNA is TGTGCCAGCAGCCTCGGCGAGCGGCAAGAGACCCAGTACTTC.

J is TRBJ2-7 and V is TRBV11-2; 10 bases line up with TRBD1. CDR1 SGHAT and CDR2 FQNNGV come from the germline V gene. V lost 2 bases, J lost 6 bases, and 7 bases stayed unmatched. The CDR3 consists of 15 residues. The CDR3 DNA reads as TGTGCCAGCAGCTTAAGGGACAGGGGTTCAGGCGAGCAGTACTTC. It translates to CASSLRDRGSGEQYF. The full variable domain, completed using reference TRBV11-2 and TRBJ2-7, is EAGVAQSPRYKIIEKRQSVAFWCNPISGHATLYWYQQILGQGPKLLIQFQNNGVVDDSQLPKDRFSAERLKGVDSTLKIQPAKLEDSAVYLCASSLRDRGSGEQYFGPGTRLTVT.

CDR3 nucleotides: TGTGCCACCAGCAGAGATCTCAGCAGGGGCTATGGCTACACCTTC. It translates to CATSRDLSRGYGYTF. V is TRBV15 and J is TRBJ1-2; a weak D match, TRBD1 (6 bases). CDR3 size: 15 residues. Deletions cut 0 bases from V and 4 bases from J, with 12 bases between. CDR1 and CDR2 (germline): LNHNV, YYDKDF (reference sequence).

J is TRBJ2-7 and V is TRBV4-3, with 8 bases matching TRBD2. The CDR3 extends over 15 amino acids. Germline assignment: CDR1 LGHNA and CDR2 YSLEER. V shed 0 bases, J shed 2 bases, and the junction held 3 bases outside the gene matches. In DNA form, the CDR3 reads TGCGCCAGCAGCCAAGAAACTAGCGGAGCCTACGAGCAGTACTTC. Its protein is CASSQETSGAYEQYF.

V is TRBV28 and J is TRBJ2-1; perhaps TRBD2 as D (5 bases). Trimming took 5 bases from V and 3 from J, leaving 14 bases between them. Germline CDR1 reads MDHEN; CDR2 reads SYDVKM. The CDR3 is 15 amino acids. This chain's CDR3 is CASSPNPGNYNEQFF. As DNA, the CDR3 is TGTGCCAGCAGTCCGAACCCGGGAAACTACAATGAGCAGTTCTTC.

The chain combines TRBV6-4 with TRBJ2-1, with 7 bases fitting TRBD2. Germline trimming cut 2 bases from V and 1 base from J; bases unmatched to any gene: 2. The germline V gene encodes CDR1 MRHNA and CDR2 SNTAGT. The CDR3 length is 15 residues. The CDR3 DNA is TGTGCCAGCAGTGACGGGGAGGGATCCTACAATGAGCAGTTCTTC. This encodes CASSDGEGSYNEQFF.

The chain links TRBV7-9 to TRBJ1-4, with D perhaps TRBD1 (6 bases). Germline CDR1 and CDR2: SEHNR and FQNEAQ (reference sequence). Trimming removed 4 bases at V and 1 base at J, with 10 bases between. The CDR3 contains 15 residues. The CDR3 here is CASSSTDRTNEKLFF. CDR3 nucleotides: TGTGCCAGCAGCTCAACGGACAGAACTAATGAAAAACTGTTTTTT. Using reference TRBV7-9 and TRBJ1-4 for the parts outside the CDR3, the full variable domain is DTGVSQNPRHKITKRGQNVTFRCDPISEHNRLYWYRQTLGQGPEFLTYFQNEAQLEKSRLLSDRFSAERPKGSFSTLEIQRTEQGDSAMYLCASSSTDRTNEKLFFGSGTQLSVL.

The chain carries TRBV4-2 and TRBJ1-5; D is perhaps TRBD1 (5 bases). The CDR3 contains 15 residues. Trimming cost V 1 base and J 7 bases, with 14 bases left between them. Germline loops: CDR1 LGHNA, CDR2 YNFKEQ. The CDR3 region has the DNA TGTGCCAGCAGCCAAGGAACAGGTCTGGAGCAGCCCCAGCATTTT. Encoded protein: CASSQGTGLEQPQHF.

V usage is TRBV29-1 and J usage is TRBJ1-1; TRBD1 agrees at 8 bases. The CDR3 length is 14 residues. Germline CDR1 and CDR2: SQVTM and ANQGSEA. With 4 bases clipped from V and 5 bases from J, the junction kept 9 bases outside the gene matches. CDR3 in amino acids: CSVAPTGQGTEAFF. The CDR3 nucleotides are TGCAGCGTTGCTCCAACAGGACAGGGTACTGAAGCTTTCTTT.

V usage is TRBV9 and J usage is TRBJ1-1; D not certain. The V end was cut by 0 bases, the J end by 1 base, with 7 bases between. Germline CDR1 reads SGDLS; CDR2 reads YYNGEE. CDR3 length: 14 amino acids. Here the CDR3 reads CASSVVAENTEAFF. Written as DNA, the CDR3 is TGTGCCAGCAGCGTAGTGGCGGAGAACACTGAAGCTTTCTTT. The full variable domain, completed using reference TRBV9 and TRBJ1-1, is DSGVTQTPKHLITATGQRVTLRCSPRSGDLSVYWYQQSLDQGLQFLIQYYNGEERAKGNILERFSAQQFPDLHSELNLSSLELGDSALYFCASSVVAENTEAFFGQGTRLTVV.

This sequence joins TRBV2 and TRBJ1-1; D not certain. The CDR3 is 14 residues long. The V and J ends lost 4 bases and 2 bases respectively, with 11 bases between them. CDR1 SNHLY and CDR2 FYNNEI come from the germline V gene. The CDR3 here is CASSVGRGNTEAFF. As DNA, the CDR3 is TGTGCCAGCAGTGTTGGGCGGGGAAACACTGAAGCTTTCTTT.

The chain combines TRBV7-6 with TRBJ1-5, with 7 bases lining up with TRBD1. Germline V lookup: CDR1 SGHVS, CDR2 FNYEAQ. The CDR3 consists of 16 residues. J gave up 5 bases and V 0 bases, and 7 bases lay outside the gene matches. CDR3 sequence (DNA): TGTGCCAGCAGCTTAGCAGAGGACAGGTGGGATCAGCCCCAGCATTTT. It translates to CASSLAEDRWDQPQHF.

The rearrangement links TRBV7-9 to TRBJ1-4, with 7 bases identical to TRBD1. This CDR3 spans 15 amino acids. The V gene end was trimmed by 5 bases and the J gene end by 5 bases; junction bases not matched to a gene: 8. The germline V gene has CDR1 SEHNR and CDR2 FQNEAQ (reference sequence). The CDR3 DNA is TGTGCCAGCAGCACCAAGACAGGGAAGAATGAAAAACTGTTTTTT. Protein: CASSTKTGKNEKLFF.